The next 12 T cell receptor beta chains were all read from a single sample in a study of blood T cell repertoires in COVID-19. Measured with immunoSEQ multiplex PCR; TCRdb has only the in-frame clones, and not every one. This table holds more than 80,000 clones, approximately 80% found once. Sample: peripheral blood. These receptors were collected from a woman aged 55-75 years with acute or convalescent COVID-19.

The CDR3 region has the DNA TGTGCCAGCTCACCGACAGGGAACTATGGCTACACCTTC. This sequence encodes CASSPTGNYGYTF. The V call is TRBV18, the J call TRBJ1-2; 7 bases fit TRBD1. Losses at the gene ends were 3 bases for V and 2 bases for J; bases not matched to a gene: 0. CDR3 length: 13 residues. The germline V gene has CDR1 KGHSH and CDR2 LQKENI.

This chain uses TRBV6-5 with TRBJ2-7, with a possible D match to TRBD1 (6 bases). The ends were cut back, 4 bases at V and 0 bases at J, with 16 bases in the middle. Germline V lookup: CDR1 MNHEY, CDR2 SVGAGI. The CDR3 spans 16 residues. The DNA for the CDR3 is TGTGCCAGCAGTTTCGGACAGCCATCTAGCTCCTACGAGCAGTACTTC. Its translation is CASSFGQPSSSYEQYF.

The gene calls are TRBV5-1 and TRBJ2-1; 10 bases map to TRBD2. The CDR3 is 15 amino acids. V lost 0 bases and J lost 8; bases outside the gene matches: 5. CDR1 and CDR2 from the germline V gene are SGHRS and YFSETQ. The CDR3 DNA sequence: TGCGCCAGCAGCTTGGAACTAGCGGGAAGGTATGAGCAGTTCTTC. Translated, it gives CASSLELAGRYEQFF.

The CDR3: CASSEDRGRRGYTF. DNA of the CDR3: TGTGCCAGCAGTGAAGACAGGGGGCGACGTGGCTACACCTTC. The chain combines TRBV6-1 with TRBJ1-2, with 9 nucleotides matching TRBD1. Looked up from germline, CDR1 is MNHNS and CDR2 is SASEGT. The CDR3 sequence is 14 residues long. After removal of 1 base from V and 7 bases from J, the junction contained 4 bases not matched to a gene.

The chain combines TRBV6-5 with TRBJ2-1, with 8 bases that match TRBD2. The germline V gene encodes CDR1 MNHEY and CDR2 SVGAGI. The CDR3 runs to 15 residues. Losses at the gene ends were 6 bases for V and 4 bases for J; bases not matched to a gene: 8. The CDR3 loop is CASSGGIAGYNEQFF. The CDR3 coding sequence is TGTGCCAGCAGCGGGGGAATAGCGGGGTACAATGAGCAGTTCTTC.

The genes are TRBV27 and TRBJ2-2; D gene unclear. Trimming removed 3 bases from V and 6 bases from J, with 17 bases in between. This CDR3 is built from 16 residues. CDR1 is MNHEY, CDR2 SMNVEV, per germline (reference sequence). CDR3 sequence: CASSLVLQIPSGELFF. The CDR3 bases are TGTGCCAGCAGTTTGGTTTTACAGATCCCGTCCGGGGAGCTGTTTTTT.

The chain employs TRBV18 and TRBJ2-1; no clear D gene. Trimming removed 5 bases at V and 7 bases at J, with 21 bases between. Per germline, CDR1 KGHSH and CDR2 LQKENI. This CDR3 has 16 amino acids. The CDR3 loop is CASSAEIPRLKNEQFF. The CDR3 nucleotides are TGTGCCAGCTCAGCGGAGATCCCGAGACTCAAAAATGAGCAGTTCTTC.

This clone was detected only a few times. Here the CDR3 reads CASVGQGSCSGNTIYF. The CDR3 DNA follows: TGTGCCAGCGTAGGACAGGGGAGTTGCTCTGGAAACACCATATATTTT. The V call is TRBV6-4, the J call TRBJ1-3; 9 bases line up with TRBD1. CDR3 size: 16 residues. J lost 0 bases, V lost 8 bases, and 8 bases had no gene match. The germline gives CDR1 MRHNA, CDR2 SNTAGT.

This clone was seen a few times. This chain links TRBV6-2 or TRBV6-3 with TRBJ1-1; TRBD1 is a possible D gene (5 bases). This CDR3 is 13 amino acids long. Trimming left V 7 bases short and J 2 bases short, with 11 bases between. The germline V gene has CDR1 MNHEY and CDR2 SVGEGT. The CDR3 region is CASTPTVNTEAFF. The CDR3 coding sequence is TGTGCCAGCACCCCGACAGTAAACACTGAAGCTTTCTTT.

The chain combines TRBV19 with TRBJ2-2; 10 nucleotides match TRBD1. The J segment lost 6 bases and the V segment lost 7 bases, leaving 11 bases of the junction unmatched. The CDR3 spans 16 residues. Germline CDR1 and CDR2: LNHDA and SQIVND (reference sequence). Written as DNA, the CDR3 is TGTGCCAGTACCAAACTTGGGACAGGGGATTCCGGGGAGCTGTTTTTT. This codes for CASTKLGTGDSGELFF.

This clone was detected only a few times. This chain uses TRBV19 with TRBJ2-7; 7 bases are shared with TRBD1. This CDR3 is 17 amino acids long. The junction had 11 bases not matched to a gene; V was cut back by 3 bases and J by 0 bases. Germline CDR1 reads LNHDA; CDR2 reads SQIVND (reference sequence). The CDR3: CASSIILGTGVSYEQYF. CDR3 DNA sequence: TGTGCCAGTAGTATCATCCTGGGAACAGGGGTCTCCTACGAGCAGTACTTC.

The chain links TRBV7-2 to TRBJ1-6; perhaps TRBD1 as D (6 bases). CDR1 is SGHTA, CDR2 FQGNSA, per germline. The CDR3 sequence is 15 residues long. Deletions cut 1 base from V and 9 bases from J, with 13 bases between. The CDR3 spells CASSLVRAGVSPLHF. The CDR3, as DNA: TGTGCCAGCAGCTTAGTTCGGGCAGGGGTTTCACCCCTCCACTTT.